The T cell receptor (beta chain) under discussion was sequenced for a study of T cell responses to AZD1222 COVID-19 vaccine. Study-wide results and limits: Most donors were white British and more were female, and clonal diversity was possibly underestimated.

This clone was seen only a few times. Its antigen remains unidentified. This sample includes further DNA sequences coding for the same CDR3. V trimming: 3 bases; J trimming: 5 bases; junction bases outside the gene matches: 3. In germline, CDR1 is KGHSH, CDR2 LQKENI. This CDR3 has 14 amino acids. Method: immunoSEQ multiplex PCR; TCRdb's copy keeps in-frame clones and lacks some. The sample contains nearly 35,000 clones, about 86% of which appear only once. This chain uses TRBV18 with TRBJ2-2, with TRBD1 matching over 7 bases. This TCR was sampled from an adult in good health. The sequencing here drew on peripheral blood, taken on day 0 of AZD1222 vaccination. The DNA of the CDR3 is TGTGCCAGCTCACCGGGACAGAATACCGGGGAGCTGTTTTTT. Its translation: CASSPGQNTGELFF.